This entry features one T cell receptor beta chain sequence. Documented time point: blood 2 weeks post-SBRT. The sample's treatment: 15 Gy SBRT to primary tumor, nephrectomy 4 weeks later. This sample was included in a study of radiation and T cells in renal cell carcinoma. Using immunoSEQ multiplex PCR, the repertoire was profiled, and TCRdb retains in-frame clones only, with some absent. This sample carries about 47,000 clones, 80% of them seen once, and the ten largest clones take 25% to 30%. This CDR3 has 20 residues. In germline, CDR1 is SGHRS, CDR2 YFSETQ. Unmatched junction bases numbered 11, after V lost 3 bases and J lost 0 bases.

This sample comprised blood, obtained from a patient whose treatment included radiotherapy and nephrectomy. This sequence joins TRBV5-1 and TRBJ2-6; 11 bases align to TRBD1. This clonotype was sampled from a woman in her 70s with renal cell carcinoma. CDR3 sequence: CASSSAGTGGSYSGANVLTF. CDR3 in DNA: TGCGCCAGCAGCTCGGCCGGGACAGGGGGTTCATACTCTGGGGCCAACGTCCTGACTTTC.